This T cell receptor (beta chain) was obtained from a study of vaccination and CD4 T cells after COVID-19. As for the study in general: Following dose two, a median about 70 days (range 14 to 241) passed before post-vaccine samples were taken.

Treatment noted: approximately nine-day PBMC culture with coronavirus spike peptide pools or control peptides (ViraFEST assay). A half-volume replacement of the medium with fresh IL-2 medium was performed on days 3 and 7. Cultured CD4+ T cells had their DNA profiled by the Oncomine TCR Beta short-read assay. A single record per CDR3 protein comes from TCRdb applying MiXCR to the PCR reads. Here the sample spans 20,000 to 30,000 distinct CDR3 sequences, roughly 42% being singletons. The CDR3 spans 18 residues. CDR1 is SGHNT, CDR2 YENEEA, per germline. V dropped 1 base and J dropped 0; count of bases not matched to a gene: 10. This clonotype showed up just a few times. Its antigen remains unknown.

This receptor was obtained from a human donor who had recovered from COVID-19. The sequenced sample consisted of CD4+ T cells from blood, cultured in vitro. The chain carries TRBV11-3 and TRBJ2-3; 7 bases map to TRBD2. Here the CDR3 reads CASSLGAGGAGSTDTQYF. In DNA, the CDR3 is TGTGCCAGCAGCTTAGGGGCCGGGGGAGCGGGGAGCACAGATACGCAGTATTTT.